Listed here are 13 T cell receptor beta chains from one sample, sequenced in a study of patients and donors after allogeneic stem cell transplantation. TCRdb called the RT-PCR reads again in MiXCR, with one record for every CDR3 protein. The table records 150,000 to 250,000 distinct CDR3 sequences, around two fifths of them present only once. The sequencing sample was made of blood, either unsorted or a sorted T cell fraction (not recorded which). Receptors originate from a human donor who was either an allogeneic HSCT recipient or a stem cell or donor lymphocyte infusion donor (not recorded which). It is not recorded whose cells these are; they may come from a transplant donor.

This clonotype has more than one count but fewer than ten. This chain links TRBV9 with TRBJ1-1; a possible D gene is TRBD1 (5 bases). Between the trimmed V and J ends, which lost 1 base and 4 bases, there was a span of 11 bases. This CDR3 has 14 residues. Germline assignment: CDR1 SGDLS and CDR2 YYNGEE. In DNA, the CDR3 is TGTGCCAGCAGCGTATCAGGGAAGGGCACTGAAGCTTTCTTT. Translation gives CASSVSGKGTEAFF.

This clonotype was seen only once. CDR3 DNA sequence: TGTGCCAGCAGTTTAAGGGGTGGGGTAAACGAGGACATTCAGTACTTC. Encoded protein: CASSLRGGVNEDIQYF. The chain carries TRBV27 and TRBJ2-4; a possible D gene is TRBD1 (5 bases). V was shortened by 2 bases and J by 8 bases, with 19 bases between the two germline ends. Germline CDR1 and CDR2: MNHEY and SMNVEV (reference sequence). The length of the CDR3 is 16 residues.

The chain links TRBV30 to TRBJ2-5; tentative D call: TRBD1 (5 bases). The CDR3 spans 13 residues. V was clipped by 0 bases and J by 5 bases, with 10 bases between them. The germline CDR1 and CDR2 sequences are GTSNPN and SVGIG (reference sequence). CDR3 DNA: TGTGCCTGGAGTGTTCAGGGCGTTGAGACCCAGTACTTC. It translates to CAWSVQGVETQYF.

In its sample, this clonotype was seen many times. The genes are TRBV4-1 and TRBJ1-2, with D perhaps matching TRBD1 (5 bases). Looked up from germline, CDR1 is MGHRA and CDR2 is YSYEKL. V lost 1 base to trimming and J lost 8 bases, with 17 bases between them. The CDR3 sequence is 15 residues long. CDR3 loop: CASSQAEVGHDGYTF. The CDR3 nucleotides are TGCGCCAGCAGCCAAGCCGAGGTAGGACATGACGGCTACACCTTC.

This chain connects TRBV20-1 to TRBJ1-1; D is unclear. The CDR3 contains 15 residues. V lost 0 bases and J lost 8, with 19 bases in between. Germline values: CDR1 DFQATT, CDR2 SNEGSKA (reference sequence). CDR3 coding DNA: TGCAGTGCTAGAGAGAACGGGGTCAGGAGGATAGAAGCTTTCTTT. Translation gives CSARENGVRRIEAFF.

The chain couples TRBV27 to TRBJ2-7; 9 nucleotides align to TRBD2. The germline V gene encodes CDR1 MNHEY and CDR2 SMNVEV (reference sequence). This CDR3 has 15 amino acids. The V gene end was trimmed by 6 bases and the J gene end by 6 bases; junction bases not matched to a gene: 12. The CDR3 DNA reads TGTGCCAGCAGCCTGGGACTAGCCGATTTCGGCGAGCAGTACTTC. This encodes CASSLGLADFGEQYF.

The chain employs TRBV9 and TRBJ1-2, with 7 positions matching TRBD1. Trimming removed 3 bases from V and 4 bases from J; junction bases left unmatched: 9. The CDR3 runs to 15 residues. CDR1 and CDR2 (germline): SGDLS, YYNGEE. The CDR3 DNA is TGTGCCAGCAGCGGAGAGGAGGGGACAGCCTATGGCTACACCTTC. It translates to CASSGEEGTAYGYTF.

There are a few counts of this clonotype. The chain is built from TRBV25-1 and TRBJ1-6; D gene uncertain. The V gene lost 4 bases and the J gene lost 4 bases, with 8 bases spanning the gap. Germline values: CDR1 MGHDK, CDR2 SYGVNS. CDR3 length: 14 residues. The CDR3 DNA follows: TGTGCCAGCAGTGGAGAGAGTTATAATTCACCCCTCCACTTT. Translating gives CASSGESYNSPLHF. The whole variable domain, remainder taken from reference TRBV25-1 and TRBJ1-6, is EADIYQTPRYLVIGTGKKITLECSQTMGHDKMYWYQQDPGMELHLIHYSYGVNSTEKGDLSSESTVSRIRTEHFPLTLESARPSHTSQYLCASSGESYNSPLHFGNGTRLTVT.

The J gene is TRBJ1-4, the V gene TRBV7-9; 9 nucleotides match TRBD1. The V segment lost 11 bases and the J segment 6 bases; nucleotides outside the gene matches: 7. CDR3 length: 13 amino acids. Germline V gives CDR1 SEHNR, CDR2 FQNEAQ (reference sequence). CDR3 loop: CALGTGRDEKLFF. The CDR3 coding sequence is TGTGCCCTCGGGACAGGGAGGGATGAAAAACTGTTTTTT. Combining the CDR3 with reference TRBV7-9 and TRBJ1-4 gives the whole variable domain DTGVSQNPRHKITKRGQNVTFRCDPISEHNRLYWYRQTLGQGPEFLTYFQNEAQLEKSRLLSDRFSAERPKGSFSTLEIQRTEQGDSAMYLCALGTGRDEKLFFGSGTQLSVL.

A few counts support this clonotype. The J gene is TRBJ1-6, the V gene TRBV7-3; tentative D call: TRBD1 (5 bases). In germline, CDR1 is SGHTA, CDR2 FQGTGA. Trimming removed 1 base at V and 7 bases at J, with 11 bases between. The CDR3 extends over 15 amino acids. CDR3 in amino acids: CASSLNGWGNSPLHF. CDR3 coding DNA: TGTGCCAGCAGCTTAAACGGGTGGGGCAATTCACCCCTCCACTTT.

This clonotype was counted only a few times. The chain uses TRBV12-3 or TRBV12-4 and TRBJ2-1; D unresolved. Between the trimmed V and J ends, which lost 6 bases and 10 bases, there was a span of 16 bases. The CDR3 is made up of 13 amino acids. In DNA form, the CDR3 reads TGTGCCAGCAGCCGGCGGTCAACCAGGGAGCAGTTCTTC. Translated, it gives CASSRRSTREQFF.

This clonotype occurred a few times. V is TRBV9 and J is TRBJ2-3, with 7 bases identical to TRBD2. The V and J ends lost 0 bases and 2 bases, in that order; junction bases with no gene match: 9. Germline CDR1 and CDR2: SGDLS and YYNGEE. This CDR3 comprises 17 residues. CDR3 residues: CASSVDSLAAATDTQYF. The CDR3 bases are TGTGCCAGCAGCGTAGATAGCCTAGCGGCGGCCACAGATACGCAGTATTTT.

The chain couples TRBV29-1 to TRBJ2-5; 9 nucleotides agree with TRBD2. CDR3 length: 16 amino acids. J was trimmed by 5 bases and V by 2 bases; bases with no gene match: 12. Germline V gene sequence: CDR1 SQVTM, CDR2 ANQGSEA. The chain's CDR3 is CSVEYVDLAGRETQYF. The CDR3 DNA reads TGCAGCGTTGAATATGTAGACCTAGCGGGACGGGAGACCCAGTACTTC.